This T cell receptor (beta chain) was profiled in a study of T cell changes during pregnancy in multiple sclerosis. Profiling relied on immunoSEQ multiplex PCR, and the TCRdb table lists in-frame clones only, not all of them. The data hold about 67,000 clones, with approximately 90% observed a single time. Germline V CDR1 and CDR2: SEHNR, FQNEAQ (reference sequence). V lost 5 bases and J lost 4; bases outside the gene matches: 6. This CDR3 is built from 14 residues. The input for sequencing was peripheral blood, taken in the second trimester of pregnancy. The receptor was isolated from a female donor in good health, enrolled as a control in a pregnancy study. This rearrangement joins TRBV7-9 to TRBJ1-1; 8 bases are a match to TRBD1. The CDR3 sequence: CASSPGTGSTEAFF. CDR3 sequence (DNA): TGTGCCAGCAGCCCCGGGACAGGAAGCACTGAAGCTTTCTTT.